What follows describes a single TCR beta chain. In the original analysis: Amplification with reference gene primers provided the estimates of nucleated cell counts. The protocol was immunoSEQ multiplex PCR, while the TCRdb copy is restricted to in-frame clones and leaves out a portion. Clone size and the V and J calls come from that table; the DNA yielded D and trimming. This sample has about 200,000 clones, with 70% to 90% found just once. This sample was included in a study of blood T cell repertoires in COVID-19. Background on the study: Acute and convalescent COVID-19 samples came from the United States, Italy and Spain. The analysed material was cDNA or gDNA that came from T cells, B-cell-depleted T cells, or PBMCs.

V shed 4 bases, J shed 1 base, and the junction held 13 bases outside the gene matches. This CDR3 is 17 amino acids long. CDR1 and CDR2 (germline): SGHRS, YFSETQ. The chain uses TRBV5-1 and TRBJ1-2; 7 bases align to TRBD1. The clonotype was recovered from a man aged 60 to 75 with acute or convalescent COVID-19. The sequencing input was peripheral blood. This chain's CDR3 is CASSLRTGAGGNYGYTF. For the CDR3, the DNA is TGCGCCAGCAGCCTAAGGACAGGCGCGGGTGGTAACTATGGCTACACCTTC.